The rows below give T cell receptor beta chains drawn from one sample of a study of blood T cell repertoires in COVID-19. Sequenced by immunoSEQ multiplex PCR; TCRdb stores in-frame clones only, minus some. The repertoire includes roughly 200,000 clones, more than 80% of them detected once, and roughly 8.2% sits in the top ten. The specimen was peripheral blood. The receptors derive from a woman aged 60-70 years with acute or convalescent COVID-19. Each CDR3 is given with its conserved first and last residue.

v_call,cdr3_length,j_call,cdr3_aa
TRBV7-8,15,TRBJ2-7,CASSTRQGNSYEQYF
TRBV9,14,TRBJ1-6,CASSVGAVSSPLHF
TRBV30,13,TRBJ2-2,CAWRGGLAGELFF
TRBV10-3,13,TRBJ2-7,CAIGRTPGWEQYF
TRBV3-1/TRBV3-2,13,TRBJ1-2,CASSLTGLEGYTF
TRBV28,16,TRBJ1-2,CASSFNTGGRRFGYTF
TRBV6-5,15,TRBJ2-5,CAGSLRGLGSETQYF
TRBV6-6,14,TRBJ1-6,CASSPDRGGSPLHF
TRBV28,15,TRBJ1-5,CASSLPRTVPGPQHF
TRBV5-1,14,TRBJ1-1,CASSLEGANREAFF
TRBV28,15,TRBJ2-5,CASILSGGGQETQYF
TRBV6-1,15,TRBJ2-2,CASSERRGRTGELFF
TRBV5-5,14,TRBJ1-6,CASSLGLNNSPLHF
TRBV7-3,13,TRBJ2-3,CASGQGETDTQYF
TRBV6-1,17,TRBJ1-2,CASSGRRGQRRNYGYTF
TRBV30,13,TRBJ1-2,CAWSEDRGGGYTF
TRBV4-1,15,TRBJ1-1,CASSHETLMNTEAFF
TRBV6-5,15,TRBJ1-5,CASRPAGNGNQPQHF
TRBV15,16,TRBJ1-2,CATSRDGRQGNYGYTF
TRBV7-9,19,TRBJ2-5,CASSPPSGRAFGGQETQYF
TRBV7-2,14,TRBJ1-5,CASSLSSGGQPQHF
TRBV9,13,TRBJ1-1,CASSVLPDTEAFF
TRBV29-1,13,TRBJ1-1,CSAPGVANTEAFF
TRBV5-1,14,TRBJ2-1,CASSLGGSGYEQFF
TRBV19,17,TRBJ2-2,CASSSQGWGLNTGELFF